The 16 T cell receptor beta chains below come from one sample, sequenced in a study of cytomegalovirus exposure and HLA in healthy donors. The PCR ran on 60 Vbeta and 13 Jbeta primers. The protocol was immunoSEQ multiplex PCR, while the TCRdb copy is restricted to in-frame clones and leaves out a portion. The table has some 92,000 clones, more than 65% seen once; the top ten hold 2.5% to 3.5%. Material: PBMCs. The source of these receptors is a man aged 25-45 years in good health and CMV-seronegative.

In this sample, this clone turned up a few times. V is TRBV7-9 and J is TRBJ2-7; 8 bases are shared with TRBD1. The CDR3 contains 14 residues. CDR1 is SEHNR, CDR2 FQNEAQ, per germline (reference sequence). With 5 bases clipped from V and 3 bases from J, the junction kept 6 bases outside the gene matches. CDR3 bases: TGTGCCAGCAGCCCAAGCGGACAGGGCTACGAGCAGTACTTC. This encodes CASSPSGQGYEQYF. Drawing the rest from reference TRBV7-9 and TRBJ2-7, the complete variable domain is DTGVSQNPRHKITKRGQNVTFRCDPISEHNRLYWYRQTLGQGPEFLTYFQNEAQLEKSRLLSDRFSAERPKGSFSTLEIQRTEQGDSAMYLCASSPSGQGYEQYFGPGTRLTVT.

Only a few counts were recorded for this clone. V and J are TRBV27 and TRBJ1-1, with 10 bases identical to TRBD1. Per the germline V gene, CDR1 is MNHEY and CDR2 is SMNVEV (reference sequence). Trimming removed 3 bases from V and 4 bases from J; junction bases left unmatched: 11. CDR3 length equals 17 residues. The CDR3 DNA follows: TGTGCCAGCAGTTTCATGAGACAGGGGGCGTTGGCCACTGAAGCTTTCTTT. Residues: CASSFMRQGALATEAFF.

The rearrangement uses TRBV10-3 and TRBJ1-3; D uncertain. Per germline, CDR1 ENHRY and CDR2 SYGVKD. Trimming stripped 4 bases from V and 7 bases from J, with 11 bases between. The CDR3 runs 13 residues. The CDR3 DNA reads TGTGCCATCAGTGGGGCTTCAGGCAACACCATATATTTT. This gives the protein CAISGASGNTIYF.

The rearrangement joins TRBV10-3 to TRBJ2-5; perhaps TRBD2 as D (5 bases). The CDR3 runs 16 residues. Germline CDR1 is ENHRY and CDR2 is SYGVKD. Trimming stripped 0 bases from V and 2 bases from J, with 13 bases between. CDR3 in amino acids: CAISESKRGIQETQYF. CDR3 nucleotides: TGTGCCATCAGTGAGTCGAAACGGGGTATACAAGAGACCCAGTACTTC.

V is TRBV2 and J is TRBJ2-5, with TRBD1 as a possible D gene (5 bases). Looked up from germline, CDR1 is SNHLY and CDR2 is FYNNEI. CDR3 length equals 12 residues. Trimming cost V 11 bases and J 3 bases, with 13 bases left between them. The CDR3 reads CAGQGGEETQYF. DNA for the CDR3: TGTGCCGGGCAGGGTGGGGAAGAGACCCAGTACTTC.

The CDR3 loop reads CASSGTGTQETQYF. The CDR3 DNA is TGTGCCAGCAGCGGGACAGGGACTCAAGAGACCCAGTACTTC. The V and J genes are TRBV5-4 and TRBJ2-5; 9 nucleotides agree with TRBD1. The J segment lost 2 bases and the V segment lost 4 bases, leaving 3 bases of the junction unmatched. Germline V CDR1 and CDR2: SGHNT, YYREEE (reference sequence). The CDR3 totals 14 residues.

The rearrangement uses TRBV2 and TRBJ1-5; the D gene is possibly TRBD1 (6 bases). Trimming removed 4 bases at V and 7 bases at J, with 14 bases between. The germline V gene has CDR1 SNHLY and CDR2 FYNNEI. This CDR3 has 14 amino acids. The CDR3 sequence: CASSALGGGQPQHF. CDR3 coding DNA: TGTGCCAGCAGTGCCTTAGGGGGAGGGCAGCCCCAGCATTTT.

This sequence joins TRBV27 and TRBJ2-7; 9 nucleotides align to TRBD1. The CDR3 runs to 17 residues. Per the germline V gene, CDR1 is MNHEY and CDR2 is SMNVEV (reference sequence). Germline trimming cut 4 bases from V and 0 bases from J; bases unmatched to any gene: 10. In DNA, the CDR3 is TGTGCCAGCAGTTCCCGGACAGGGGCCTTATTCTCCTACGAGCAGTACTTC. This sequence encodes CASSSRTGALFSYEQYF.

This chain uses TRBV6-5 with TRBJ1-2, with 9 bases aligning to TRBD1. Germline values: CDR1 MNHEY, CDR2 SVGAGI. V lost 6 bases and J lost 8; bases outside the gene matches: 13. The CDR3 is 15 amino acids. CDR3 sequence: CASRPPTGGAGGYTF. The CDR3 nucleotides read TGTGCCAGCAGACCGCCCACAGGGGGCGCGGGGGGCTACACCTTC.

The gene calls are TRBV18 and TRBJ1-2; no reliable D call. V lost 6 bases to trimming and J lost 7 bases, with 21 bases between them. Germline CDR1 is KGHSH and CDR2 is LQKENI. This CDR3 region has 15 residues. The CDR3 loop reads CASSPTFGVKGGYTF. The CDR3 bases are TGTGCCAGCTCCCCAACTTTCGGGGTAAAAGGTGGCTACACCTTC. Based on the CDR3 plus reference TRBV18 and TRBJ1-2, the full variable domain is NAGVMQNPRHLVRRRGQEARLRCSPMKGHSHVYWYRQLPEEGLKFMVYLQKENIIDESGMPKERFSAEFPKEGPSILRIQQVVRGDSAAYFCASSPTFGVKGGYTFGSGTRLTVV.

The V gene is TRBV7-9, the J gene TRBJ1-2; D gene uncertain. The germline CDR1 and CDR2 sequences are SEHNR and FQNEAQ (reference sequence). This CDR3 comprises 16 residues. Trimming pared 5 bases from V and 5 bases from J, leaving 21 bases between. DNA of the CDR3: TGTGCCAGCAGCCTAGTCCAAGGGCGTGGAGGTTATGGCTACACCTTC. Its protein is CASSLVQGRGGYGYTF.

This rearrangement joins TRBV18 to TRBJ2-7; the D gene is possibly TRBD2 (6 bases). V lost 3 bases and J lost 7, with 16 bases in between. This CDR3 comprises 14 residues. CDR1 and CDR2 (germline): KGHSH, LQKENI. CDR3 DNA sequence: TGTGCCAGCTCACCGCGGGACTCCTCGGGAGAGCAGTACTTC. It yields the protein CASSPRDSSGEQYF.

The chain combines TRBV5-1 with TRBJ2-5; 9 nucleotides match TRBD2. The CDR3 totals 15 residues. The V and J ends lost 1 base and 5 bases, in that order; junction bases with no gene match: 6. Per germline, CDR1 SGHRS and CDR2 YFSETQ. The CDR3 bases are TGCGCCAGCAGCTTGTCTGCGGGGGGGCAGGAGACCCAGTACTTC. Translated: CASSLSAGGQETQYF. The full variable domain, completed using reference TRBV5-1 and TRBJ2-5, is KAGVTQTPRYLIKTRGQQVTLSCSPISGHRSVSWYQQTPGQGLQFLFEYFSETQRNKGNFPGRFSGRQFSNSRSEMNVSTLELGDSALYLCASSLSAGGQETQYFGPGTRLLVL.

The rearrangement links TRBV30 to TRBJ1-4; 9 bases align to TRBD1. Germline CDR1 reads GTSNPN; CDR2 reads SVGIG (reference sequence). V shed 5 bases, J shed 5 bases, and the junction held 0 bases outside the gene matches. The CDR3 contains 12 residues. The CDR3 loop reads CAWDRGNEKLFF. In nucleotides, the CDR3 is TGTGCCTGGGACAGGGGGAATGAAAAACTGTTTTTT. Together with reference TRBV30 and TRBJ1-4, the CDR3 gives the full variable domain: SQTIHQWPATLVQPVGSPLSLECTVEGTSNPNLYWYRQAAGRGLQLLFYSVGIGQISSEVPQNLSASRPQDRQFILSSKKLLLSDSGFYLCAWDRGNEKLFFGSGTQLSVL.

The chain links TRBV12-5 to TRBJ1-4; D not certain. This CDR3 region has 14 residues. Germline assignment: CDR1 LGHNT and CDR2 FRNRAP. With 1 base removed from V and 8 bases from J, the gap between germline ends came to 11 bases. The CDR3 DNA sequence: TGTGCTAGTGGTTTGGGACTACTCGAGGAAAAACTGTTTTTT. Protein: CASGLGLLEEKLFF.

The chain links TRBV11-2 to TRBJ1-1; 7 bases fit TRBD1. The CDR3 is made up of 15 amino acids. Trimming removed 3 bases from V and 0 bases from J; junction bases left unmatched: 4. In germline, CDR1 is SGHAT, CDR2 FQNNGV. CDR3: CASSFWTGVNTEAFF. The DNA for the CDR3 is TGTGCCAGCAGCTTCTGGACAGGAGTGAACACTGAAGCTTTCTTT. Full variable domain (rest looked up from reference TRBV11-2 and TRBJ1-1): EAGVAQSPRYKIIEKRQSVAFWCNPISGHATLYWYQQILGQGPKLLIQFQNNGVVDDSQLPKDRFSAERLKGVDSTLKIQPAKLEDSAVYLCASSFWTGVNTEAFFGQGTRLTVV.